The present TCR beta chain was sequenced within a study of shared clonotypes between healthy human individuals (dated by TCRdb to between 2020 and 2021). For the wider study: The cohort comprised a couple of women and three men aged 18 to 49 years. For each donor, three plates each were used for CD4 naive and CD4 memory, two plates were used for CD8 naive, and one plate was used for CD8 memory. The study deeply sequenced blood TCR repertoires of about 5 healthy adults to estimate repertoire size and the extent of clonotype sharing between individuals. To increase sequencing depth and limit assay-specific biases, different laboratories used diverse techniques to prepare libraries and sequence TCR repertoires. Per donor, leukapheresis produced somewhere between about 0.9 and 9.5 billion PBMCs.

In regard to this clone: The antigen this receptor binds is unknown. Nothing much larger sits one base from this clone, and base qualities are not available.

The donors were healthy, HIV-negative adults who had no recently reported acute infections or vaccinations. Every donor was a Caucasian adult residing in Nashville, Tennessee, USA. CD4+ T cells were enriched through magnetic negative selection, after which naive cells were positively selected on CD45RA and the remaining negative fraction served as the memory subset. Blood was obtained by leukapheresis, after which PBMCs were separated by Ficoll-Histopaque density gradient centrifugation and cryopreserved in liquid nitrogen vapor phase. Analytical flow cytometry was used to check the purity and quantity of every magnetically sorted T cell population. Genomic DNA was isolated from every sorted fraction and measured by UV absorbance on a Nanodrop 2000c. General conclusions and limits of the study: Compared with non-shared clonotypes, clonotypes shared by all four sorted-subset donors had higher generation probabilities. The small number of donors limited the genetic and exposure-history diversity represented. Pairwise subsampling led to the expectation that sequencing depth would affect the degree of clonotype sharing among donors. Incomplete sequencing was indicated by rarefaction of sorted-subset datasets, despite the large sequencing depth. Sampling was limited to blood, and TCR repertoires in tissue likely differ from TCR repertoires in blood. When a few donors were compared, the shared fraction of clonotypes was around 5% for naive CD4, 3.5% for naive CD8, more than 2% for memory CD4, and 0.35% to 0.5% for memory CD8. Larger estimated clonotype richness was generally found for naive subsets than for memory subsets.

TCR CDR3 regions were amplified from genomic DNA by multiplex PCR using the deep immunoSEQ assay. Genomic DNA extracted from each cell subset was distributed evenly over all wells of several immunoSEQ 96-well plates, and each plate served as one replicate. For sorted subsets, approximately 190 ng genomic DNA, equal to about 30,000 T cell genomes, was loaded into each replicate PCR. The purified libraries were quantified using a Qubit 3.0 fluorometer, sized with a Bioanalyzer 2100, and then quantified again using the KAPA Library Quantification kit. Every immunoSEQ 96-well plate was sequenced on a separate single-read 150-cycle Illumina NextSeq 550 flow cell. The authors processed their data as follows. The immunoSEQ output contained only junctional sequences without quality scores, so filtering could not match that applied to full-length reads. To assign V/J genes and CDR3, sequences were annotated against IMGT germline references using PyIR, a Python wrapper for IgBLAST v1.9. Reads were filtered out if the reads had weak V/J assignments (E-value above 1e-6), no CDR3, stop codons, out-of-frame junctions, or ambiguous translated residues. V3J clonotypes were defined as sequences sharing the same inferred V gene, J gene, and CDR3 amino acid sequence. Percentage overlap between repertoires was computed as shared unique clonotypes divided by the size of the smaller repertoire. Richness of each repertoire was evaluated using RTK rarefaction, the Chao1 estimator, and Recon v2.1 estimates of unobserved clonotypes. OLGA was used to compute generation probabilities for all TCRbeta clonotypes that the gDNA method yielded from a handful of donors. TCRdb obtained this table from immuneACCESS and retained in-frame rearrangements with V and J assigned. These tables miss some clones; where compared with another copy, unresolved V genes account for less than half of the shortfall, and the remainder is unexplained. V, J and clone size are taken as reported in that table, and D and trimming were inferred from the DNA itself. This sample gives roughly 2.5 million clones in total; about 92% of them show up just once. The ten largest make up 0.13% to 0.15% of the sample.

The germline V gene specifies MDHEN as CDR1 and SYDVKM as CDR2. Taken from cysteine to phenylalanine, the CDR3 has 16 residues. Only the CDR3 region is kept as DNA, spanning 48 bases read in frame from base 1. Compared with germline, V lacks 2 bases and J lacks 2 bases; bases without a gene match: 5. The sequencing input was naive CD4+ T cells sorted from blood. The cell subset or site label, as the study defines it: CD45RA+ positively selected. The receptor comes from a man aged 18 to 29 in good health. The chain joins TRBV28 to TRBJ1-2; 10 central nucleotides agree with TRBD1. The CDR3 loop reads CASSLLPGQGNYGYTF. The nucleotide sequence is given as TGTGCCAGCAGTTTACTTCCGGGACAGGGGAACTATGGCTACACCTTC.